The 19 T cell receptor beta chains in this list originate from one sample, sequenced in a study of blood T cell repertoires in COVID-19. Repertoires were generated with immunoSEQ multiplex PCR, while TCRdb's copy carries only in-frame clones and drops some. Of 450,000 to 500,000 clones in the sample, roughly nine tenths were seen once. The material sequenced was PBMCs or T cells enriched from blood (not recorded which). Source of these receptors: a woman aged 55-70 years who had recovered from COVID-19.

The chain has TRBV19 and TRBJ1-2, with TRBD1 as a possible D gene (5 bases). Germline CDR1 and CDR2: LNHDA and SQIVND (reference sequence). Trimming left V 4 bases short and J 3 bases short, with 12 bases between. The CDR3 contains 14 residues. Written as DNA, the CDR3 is TGTGCCAGTAGTAAAAAGGGGACTCACTATGGCTACACCTTC. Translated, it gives CASSKKGTHYGYTF.

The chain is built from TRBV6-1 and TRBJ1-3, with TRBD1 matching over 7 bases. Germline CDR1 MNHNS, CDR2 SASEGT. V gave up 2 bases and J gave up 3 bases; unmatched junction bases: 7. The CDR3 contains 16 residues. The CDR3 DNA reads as TGTGCCAGCAGTGAAAGGGCGGGACAGCTTGGAAACACCATATATTTT. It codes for CASSERAGQLGNTIYF.

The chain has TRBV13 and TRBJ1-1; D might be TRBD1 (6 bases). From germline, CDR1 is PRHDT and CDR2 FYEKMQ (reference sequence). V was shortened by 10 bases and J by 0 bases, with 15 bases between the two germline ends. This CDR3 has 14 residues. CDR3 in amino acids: CATQAGHLNTEAFF. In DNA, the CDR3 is TGTGCCACCCAAGCGGGACACTTGAACACTGAAGCTTTCTTT.

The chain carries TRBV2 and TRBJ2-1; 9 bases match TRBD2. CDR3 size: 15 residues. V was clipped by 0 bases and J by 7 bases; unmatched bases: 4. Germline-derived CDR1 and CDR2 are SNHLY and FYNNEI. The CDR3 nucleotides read TGTGCCAGCAGTGAAGCTAGCGGGGGAGCGAATGAGCAGTTCTTC. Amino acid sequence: CASSEASGGANEQFF.

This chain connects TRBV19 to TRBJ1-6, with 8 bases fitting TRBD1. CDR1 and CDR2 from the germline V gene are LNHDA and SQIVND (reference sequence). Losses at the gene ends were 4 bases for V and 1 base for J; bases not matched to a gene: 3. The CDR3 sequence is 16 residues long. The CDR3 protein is CASSTRTGSYNSPLHF. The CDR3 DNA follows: TGTGCCAGTAGTACCCGGACAGGGTCCTATAATTCACCCCTCCACTTT. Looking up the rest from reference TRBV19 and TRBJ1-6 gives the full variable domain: DGGITQSPKYLFRKEGQNVTLSCEQNLNHDAMYWYRQDPGQGLRLIYYSQIVNDFQKGDIAEGYSVSREKKESFPLTVTSAQKNPTAFYLCASSTRTGSYNSPLHFGNGTRLTVT.

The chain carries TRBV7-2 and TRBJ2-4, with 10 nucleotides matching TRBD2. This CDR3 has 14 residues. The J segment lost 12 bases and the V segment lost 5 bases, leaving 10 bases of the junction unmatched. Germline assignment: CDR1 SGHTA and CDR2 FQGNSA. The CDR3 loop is CASSRPAGGGNQYF. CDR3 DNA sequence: TGTGCCAGCAGCCGCCCAGCGGGGGGGGGTAATCAGTACTTC.

CDR3 sequence reads: CASSYGQGNPYNEQFF. Here the CDR3 DNA reads TGCGCCAGCAGCTATGGACAGGGAAACCCTTACAATGAGCAGTTCTTC. The chain is built from TRBV5-1 and TRBJ2-1; TRBD1 matches at 8 bases. The CDR3 contains 16 residues. V dropped 3 bases and J dropped 4; count of bases not matched to a gene: 9. The germline CDR1 and CDR2 sequences are SGHRS and YFSETQ.

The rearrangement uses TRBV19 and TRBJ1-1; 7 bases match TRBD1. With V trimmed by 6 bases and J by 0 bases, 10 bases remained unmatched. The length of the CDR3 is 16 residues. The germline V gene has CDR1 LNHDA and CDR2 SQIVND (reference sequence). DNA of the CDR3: TGTGCCAGTAGCACACCGACAGGGTTTATGAACACTGAAGCTTTCTTT. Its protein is CASSTPTGFMNTEAFF.

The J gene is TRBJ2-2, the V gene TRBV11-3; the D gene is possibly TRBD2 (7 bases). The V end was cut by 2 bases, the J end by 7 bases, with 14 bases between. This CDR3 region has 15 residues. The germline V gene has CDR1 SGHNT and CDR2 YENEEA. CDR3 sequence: CASSLQWGGNGELFF. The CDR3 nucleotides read TGTGCCAGCAGCTTACAATGGGGGGGCAACGGGGAGCTGTTTTTT.

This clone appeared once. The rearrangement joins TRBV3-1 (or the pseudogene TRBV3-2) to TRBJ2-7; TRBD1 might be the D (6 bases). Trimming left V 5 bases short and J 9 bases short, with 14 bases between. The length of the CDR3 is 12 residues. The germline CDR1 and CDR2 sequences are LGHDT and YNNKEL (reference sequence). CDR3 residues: CASSYLQGRQYF. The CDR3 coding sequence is TGTGCCAGCAGCTACCTCCAGGGGAGGCAGTACTTC.

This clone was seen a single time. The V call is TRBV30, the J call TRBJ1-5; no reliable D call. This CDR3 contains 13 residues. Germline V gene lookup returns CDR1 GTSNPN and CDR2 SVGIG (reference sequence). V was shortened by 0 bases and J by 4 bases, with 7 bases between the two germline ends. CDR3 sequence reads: CAWSVAGNQPQHF. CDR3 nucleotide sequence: TGTGCCTGGAGTGTGGCGGGGAATCAGCCCCAGCATTTT.

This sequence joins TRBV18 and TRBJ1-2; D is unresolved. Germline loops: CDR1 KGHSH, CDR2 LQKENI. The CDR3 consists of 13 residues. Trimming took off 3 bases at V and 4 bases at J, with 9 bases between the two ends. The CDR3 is CASSPTFLYGYTF. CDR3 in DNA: TGTGCCAGCTCACCGACTTTCCTCTATGGCTACACCTTC.

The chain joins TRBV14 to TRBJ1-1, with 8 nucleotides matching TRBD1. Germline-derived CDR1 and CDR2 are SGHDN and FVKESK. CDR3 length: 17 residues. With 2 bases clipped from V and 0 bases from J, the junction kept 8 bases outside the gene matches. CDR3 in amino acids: CASSQLVNRGVNTEAFF. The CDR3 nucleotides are TGTGCCAGCAGCCAACTGGTTAACAGGGGGGTGAACACTGAAGCTTTCTTT.

The CDR3 DNA reads as TGCAGCGTCGGGCCTGACAGGTCCAACACTGAAGCTTTCTTT. Its translation is CSVGPDRSNTEAFF. This chain uses TRBV29-1 with TRBJ1-1, with TRBD1 as a possible D gene (6 bases). The germline CDR1 and CDR2 sequences are SQVTM and ANQGSEA. V lost 6 bases and J lost 2, with 16 bases in between. This CDR3 region has 14 residues.

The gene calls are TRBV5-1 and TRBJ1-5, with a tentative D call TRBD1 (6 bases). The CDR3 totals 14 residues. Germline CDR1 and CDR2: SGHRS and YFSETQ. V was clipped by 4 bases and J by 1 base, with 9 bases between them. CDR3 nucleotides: TGCGCCAGCAGCGTGGGGGGCAGCAATCAGCCCCAGCATTTT. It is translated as CASSVGGSNQPQHF.

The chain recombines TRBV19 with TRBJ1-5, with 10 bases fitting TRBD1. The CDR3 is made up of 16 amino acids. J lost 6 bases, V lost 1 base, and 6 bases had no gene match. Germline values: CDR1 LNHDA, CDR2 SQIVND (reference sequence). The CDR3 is CASSIGGQGWTQPQHF. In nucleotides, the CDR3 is TGTGCCAGTAGTATAGGGGGACAGGGGTGGACTCAGCCCCAGCATTTT.

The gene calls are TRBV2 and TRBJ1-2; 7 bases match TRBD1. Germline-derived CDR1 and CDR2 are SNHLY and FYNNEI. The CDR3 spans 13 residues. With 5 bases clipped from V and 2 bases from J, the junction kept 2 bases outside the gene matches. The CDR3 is CASSTGENYGYTF. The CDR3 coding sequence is TGTGCCAGCAGTACAGGGGAAAACTATGGCTACACCTTC.

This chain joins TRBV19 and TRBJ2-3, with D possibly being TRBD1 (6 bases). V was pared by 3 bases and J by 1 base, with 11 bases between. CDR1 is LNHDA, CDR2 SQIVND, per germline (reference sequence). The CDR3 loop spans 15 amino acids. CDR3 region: CASSMGASGTDTQYF. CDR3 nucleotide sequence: TGTGCCAGTAGTATGGGGGCTTCGGGCACAGATACGCAGTATTTT.

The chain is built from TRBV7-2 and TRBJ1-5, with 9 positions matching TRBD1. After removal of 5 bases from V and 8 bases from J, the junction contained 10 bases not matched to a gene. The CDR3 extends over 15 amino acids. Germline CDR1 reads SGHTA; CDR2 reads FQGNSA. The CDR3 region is CASSNTGQGWEPQHF. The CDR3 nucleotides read TGTGCCAGCAGCAACACGGGACAGGGATGGGAGCCCCAGCATTTT.